A single TCR delta chain is shown here with its context. The antigen remains unidentified. The protein in TCRdb stems from a much larger clone and differs at residue 17 from this DNA's translation, likely a read error; here the protein is translated from the DNA. This sample was included in a study of γδ T cells in repeated Plasmodium falciparum infection. Broader study findings: Malian donors came from one small rural village, predominantly one ethnic group.

Both TRG and TRD chains were sequenced from each sorted sample. TCRdb made new clone calls on the multiplex PCR reads using CATT. The sample lists more than 70,000 delta-chain clones; 0.8% to 1% were seen once. From germline, CDR1 is GEAIGNYY and CDR2 EKD. This CDR3 is 19 amino acids long. Vgamma9/Vdelta2+ and Vdelta2-negative gammadelta T cells were flow-sorted from PBMC for bulk sequencing. The sequence was obtained from a pool of human donors (malaria-infected and uninfected, not separated). With the J gene uncalled, the V gene is TRDV2; the table names TRDD3, a call not compared with the DNA. Sequencing was performed on gamma-delta T cells from blood. CDR3 sequence: CACDKASWGSSWDTRQVFF. CDR3 nucleotides: TGTGCCTGTGACAAAGCGTCCTGGGGGAGCTCCTGGGACACCCGACAGGTGTTTTTC.